This T cell receptor beta chain is from a study of human T cells and chemical hapten exposure. The ends lost 5 bases at V and 2 bases at J; junction bases unmatched: 1. This CDR3 spans 16 amino acids. Sample time point: patch test 1, 2 weeks after DPC sensitization. Treatment meaning: therapeutic diphenylcyclopropenone sensitization with weekly scalp DPC. TCRdb redid the calling of the RACE reads with MiXCR, one entry per CDR3 protein. The data hold tens of thousands of distinct CDR3 sequences, with around 10% observed a single time. V and J are TRBV12-3 or TRBV12-4 and TRBJ2-6, with 12 bases lining up with TRBD1. This receptor was taken from a woman aged 50 to 60 with alopecia areata. Some clones in this sample may be carry-over from other donors' samples. Sequences were derived from whole blood, sampled in connection with sensitization to the hapten diphenylcyclopropenone (DPC). The CDR3 spells CASSRDRGPGANVLTF. The CDR3 DNA is TGTGCCAGCAGTCGGGACAGGGGGCCTGGGGCCAACGTCCTGACTTTC.